This TCR beta chain was sequenced in a study of beta chain features in type 1 diabetes. Points from the study as a whole: For TCRB rearrangement, an influence of HLA type remained unresolved here.

This clone showed up just a few times. Its specificity is unknown. J was trimmed by 5 bases and V by 5 bases; bases with no gene match: 1. The CDR3 spans 14 residues. The germline CDR1 and CDR2 sequences are SGHTA and FQGTGA. The study reverse transcribed the entire isolated RNA, so it sequenced expressed TCRB transcripts. Naive, central memory and regulatory T cell samples averaged around 3.3 million reads. TCRdb's copy holds only in-frame clones and misses some; the assay was immunoSEQ multiplex PCR. The repertoire has around 300,000 clones, about 8.5% of them found once; the top ten carry approximately 0.93%.

The sequenced sample was central memory CD4+ T cells from blood. The chain combines TRBV7-3 with TRBJ2-1, with TRBD1 identical over 12 bases. The sequence derives from a woman aged 18-35 years in good health. The DNA for the CDR3 is TGTGCCAGCAGCGGGACAGGGGGCAACAATGAGCAGTTCTTC. Translating gives CASSGTGGNNEQFF. The full variable domain, with the rest looked up from reference TRBV7-3 and TRBJ2-1, is GAGVSQTPSNKVTEKGKYVELRCDPISGHTALYWYRQSLGQGPEFLIYFQGTGAADDSGLPNDRFFAVRPEGSVSTLKIQRTERGDSAVYLCASSGTGGNNEQFFGPGTRLTVL.